The rows below give T cell receptor beta chains drawn from one sample of a study of blood T cell repertoires in COVID-19. Profiling relied on immunoSEQ multiplex PCR, and the TCRdb table lists in-frame clones only, not all of them. The sample gives over 100,000 clones, 84% of which show up once; 12% is in the top ten. Material: peripheral blood. The origin of the receptors is a woman aged 60-75 years with acute or convalescent COVID-19. Each CDR3 is given with its conserved first and last residue. Fields, in order: D gene, CDR3 length, J gene, V gene, CDR3 protein, CDR3 DNA. A D gene is named only where the DNA matches it firmly.

>TRBD1|16|TRBJ1-1|TRBV6-1
CASSGDRGWGSTEAFF
TGTGCCAGCAGTGGGGACAGGGGATGGGGAAGCACTGAAGCTTTCTTT
>NA|16|TRBJ2-7|TRBV6-5
CASSYLGRGYSYEQYF
TGTGCCAGCAGTTACCTAGGGAGGGGGTACTCCTACGAGCAGTACTTC
>NA|13|TRBJ1-2|TRBV29-1
CSVDVGADYGYTF
TGCAGCGTTGATGTAGGGGCCGACTATGGCTACACCTTC
>NA|15|TRBJ1-2|TRBV30
CAWSVIQGVDYGYTF
TGTGCCTGGAGTGTTATACAGGGTGTGGACTATGGCTACACCTTC
>TRBD1|16|TRBJ1-4|TRBV18
CASSPTPGQGGLELFF
TGTGCCAGCTCGCCTACACCGGGACAGGGGGGATTGGAACTGTTTTTT
>NA|17|TRBJ1-2|TRBV10-3
CAISESVGGQSIYGYTF
TGTGCCATCAGTGAGTCCGTGGGAGGCCAAAGCATATATGGCTACACCTTC
>NA|16|TRBJ1-2|TRBV11-2
CASSTHTATASYGYTF
TGTGCCAGCAGCACCCACACGGCGACAGCTAGCTATGGCTACACCTTC
>NA|14|TRBJ2-5|TRBV7-3
CASSLGAGAETQYF
TGTGCCAGCAGCTTAGGGGCGGGGGCGGAGACCCAGTACTTC
>TRBD1|15|TRBJ1-5|TRBV19
CASRDRGRSVQPQHF
TGTGCCAGTAGAGACAGGGGTCGATCGGTCCAGCCCCAGCATTTT
>TRBD1|14|TRBJ2-1|TRBV7-9
CASSSDRFNNEQFF
TGTGCCAGCAGCTCGGACAGGTTCAACAATGAGCAGTTCTTC
>NA|13|TRBJ2-7|TRBV5-6
CASTYGVSYEQYF
TGTGCCAGCACCTACGGGGTCTCCTACGAGCAGTACTTC
>TRBD1|14|TRBJ1-2|TRBV29-1
CSVERTGWDYGYTF
TGCAGCGTTGAGAGGACAGGGTGGGACTATGGCTACACCTTC
>TRBD2|19|TRBJ2-3|TRBV5-4
CASSFRTSGGSKAGDTQYF
TGTGCCAGCAGCTTCCGGACTAGCGGGGGGTCAAAGGCTGGAGATACGCAGTATTTT
>NA|12|TRBJ1-2|TRBV25-1
CASSPGTAGYTF
TGTGCCAGTAGTCCCGGGACTGCTGGCTACACCTTC
>NA|15|TRBJ1-5|TRBV5-8
CASSAGQIKVQPQHF
TGTGCCAGCAGCGCTGGACAGATTAAGGTCCAGCCCCAGCATTTT
>TRBD1|16|TRBJ1-3|TRBV7-9
CASSAPDRGSGNTIYF
TGTGCCAGCAGCGCCCCCGACAGGGGGTCAGGAAACACCATATATTTT
>NA|15|TRBJ2-3|TRBV27
CASLRWGQGADTQYF
TGTGCCAGCCTCCGGTGGGGCCAGGGCGCAGATACGCAGTATTTT
>NA|14|TRBJ1-5|TRBV2
CASSPRGSNQPQHF
TGTGCCAGCAGCCCCCGGGGGAGCAATCAGCCCCAGCATTTT
>TRBD1|15|TRBJ1-2|TRBV18
CASSPAQGENYGYTF
TGTGCCAGCTCACCGGCACAGGGGGAGAACTATGGCTACACCTTC
>TRBD2|18|TRBJ2-3|TRBV10-3
CAISESNLAGKVTDTQYF
TGTGCCATCAGTGAGTCGAATTTAGCGGGGAAAGTCACAGATACGCAGTATTTT
>NA|13|TRBJ1-1|TRBV7-3
CASSPGQGTEAFF
TGTGCCAGCAGTCCGGGGCAGGGGACTGAAGCTTTCTTT
>NA|14|TRBJ2-5|TRBV12-5
CASGYGFGEETQYF
TGTGCTAGTGGTTACGGCTTCGGGGAAGAGACCCAGTACTTC
>NA|15|TRBJ1-1|TRBV11-2
CASSLEDRLNTEAFF
TGTGCCAGCAGCTTAGAAGACAGGTTGAACACTGAAGCTTTCTTT
>NA|13|TRBJ1-1|TRBV5-4
CASSLGGNTEAFF
TGTGCCAGCAGCTTGGGCGGGAACACTGAAGCTTTCTTT
>TRBD1|15|TRBJ1-1|TRBV5-1
CASSLGTGGPPEAFF
TGCGCCAGCAGCCTAGGGACAGGGGGGCCCCCTGAAGCTTTCTTT
>TRBD2|15|TRBJ2-5|TRBV5-1
CASSLERGHQETQYF
TGCGCCAGCAGCTTGGAGCGGGGGCATCAAGAGACCCAGTACTTC
>NA|14|TRBJ2-3|TRBV12-5
CASGLGGATDTQYF
TGTGCTAGTGGTTTAGGAGGGGCCACAGATACGCAGTATTTT
>NA|14|TRBJ1-1|TRBV7-8
CASSLAAVNTEAFF
TGTGCCAGCAGCTTAGCTGCAGTGAACACTGAAGCTTTCTTT